A selection of T cell receptor beta chains follows, all from one sample in a study of T cells in Graves' hyperthyroidism and ophthalmopathy. TCRdb reprocessed the multiplex PCR reads via MiXCR and lists one record per CDR3 protein. The sample holds over 500,000 distinct CDR3 sequences, 35% to 50% seen once. The material sequenced was peripheral blood or thyroid tissue (not recorded which). Receptor source: an adult woman with Graves' disease, either hyperthyroidism or ophthalmopathy (not recorded which). Each CDR3 is given with its conserved first and last residue. The D gene is left open where the match is weak. Clone size appears in some rows only: once, few, many, or a class for an expanded clone.

. TRBJ1-5 TRBV24-1 . CATGQPGGSNQPQHF TGTGCCACCGGCCAGCCGGGGGGTAGCAATCAGCCCCAGCATTTT
TRBD1 TRBJ2-2 TRBV20-1 . CSANNQRKGQGTGELFF TGCAGTGCAAACAACCAAAGGAAAGGACAGGGGACCGGGGAGCTGTTTTTT
. TRBJ2-7 TRBV7-2 . CASSGGNQYEQYF TGTGCCAGCAGCGGGGGCAACCAGTACGAGCAGTACTTC
. TRBJ2-2 TRBV6-1 . CASSDRYTGELFF TGTGCCAGCAGTGACCGCTACACCGGGGAGCTGTTTTTT
. TRBJ2-7 TRBV29-1 . CSGSHEQYF TGCAGCGGGTCCCACGAGCAGTACTTC
TRBD1 TRBJ1-3 TRBV7-8 . CASSLDRTGNTIYF TGTGCCAGCAGCTTGGACAGGACTGGAAACACCATATATTTT
TRBD1 TRBJ1-2 TRBV10-3 many CAISRDREGSSYGYTF TGTGCCATCAGTCGGGACAGGGAGGGGAGTAGCTATGGCTACACCTTC
. TRBJ2-2 TRBV2 many CASSGRQGRAGELFF TGTGCCAGCAGTGGAAGGCAGGGGCGAGCCGGGGAGCTGTTTTTT
. TRBJ1-1 TRBV20-1 . CSATETNKNTEAFF TGCAGTGCTACCGAAACCAACAAGAACACTGAAGCTTTCTTT
. TRBJ2-7 TRBV25-1 . CASSPLSLNEQYF TGTGCCAGCAGTCCCCTTAGTTTGAACGAGCAGTACTTC
TRBD1 TRBJ1-5 TRBV6-6 . CASSPRQGAFSQHF TGTGCCAGCAGTCCCAGACAGGGGGCGTTTTCCCAGCATTTT
. TRBJ2-7 TRBV11-1 . CASSLSRGTMTYEQYF TGTGCCAGCAGTTTATCCCGTGGTACTATGACCTACGAGCAGTACTTC
TRBD1 TRBJ1-3 TRBV10-3 few CATHHSGRTGTGSGNTIYF TGTGCCACCCATCATTCCGGGAGGACCGGGACAGGGTCTGGAAACACCATATATTTT
. TRBJ2-7 TRBV7-9 . CASTTGHSLGGEQYF TGTGCCAGCACCACTGGACACTCCCTCGGGGGCGAGCAGTACTTC
. TRBJ1-1 TRBV12-3/TRBV12-4 . CASSPWTVRGTEAFF TGTGCCAGCAGTCCCTGGACAGTTAGGGGCACTGAAGCTTTCTTT
TRBD1 TRBJ1-2 TRBV10-3 . CAIAAGTGVLYGYTF TGTGCCATTGCAGCCGGGACAGGGGTTCTCTATGGCTACACCTTC
TRBD1 TRBJ1-1 TRBV5-1 many CASSSGQGLNTEAFF TGCGCCAGCAGCTCAGGACAGGGCCTGAACACTGAAGCTTTCTTT
. TRBJ1-1 TRBV11-1 . CASSLVALRNTEAFF TGTGCCAGCAGCTTAGTTGCGCTCAGGAACACTGAAGCTTTCTTT
TRBD2 TRBJ2-7 TRBV2 . CASSDEGLAGGDF TGTGCCAGCAGTGACGAAGGACTAGCGGGAGGGGACTTC
. TRBJ1-5 TRBV20-1 . CSASGARDAPQHF TGCAGTGCTAGTGGGGCGCGTGACGCGCCCCAGCATTTT
. TRBJ1-1 TRBV10-3 . CARDLKSNTEAFF TGTGCTAGAGATTTGAAGTCGAACACTGAAGCTTTCTTT
TRBD1 TRBJ2-7 TRBV5-6 many CASSWRQGSYEQYF TGTGCCAGCAGTTGGAGACAGGGTTCCTACGAGCAGTACTTC
TRBD2 TRBJ2-7 TRBV7-2 many CASSLRLAGAGEQYF TGTGCCAGCAGCTTAAGACTAGCGGGAGCCGGGGAGCAGTACTTC
TRBD1 TRBJ2-1 TRBV7-9 once CASSWRAGGREQFF TGCGCCAGCAGCTGGAGGGCAGGGGGCAGGGAGCAGTTCTTC
TRBD1 TRBJ1-5 TRBV4-1 many CASSPVGQGANQPQHF TGCGCCAGCAGCCCGGTTGGACAGGGGGCGAATCAGCCCCAGCATTTT
. TRBJ2-2 TRBV7-2 . CASSLAGRDGELFF TGTGCCAGCAGCTTAGCAGGGCGGGACGGGGAGCTGTTTTTT
. TRBJ2-5 TRBV5-4 . CASRCAETQYF TGTGCCAGCCGATGCGCGGAGACCCAGTACTTC
. TRBJ2-5 TRBV7-8 once CASSKNPWGTQYF TGTGCCAGCAGCAAAAACCCCTGGGGGACCCAGTACTTC
. TRBJ2-7 TRBV15 . CATSRARGNYEQYF TGTGCCACCAGCAGAGCTCGCGGCAACTACGAGCAGTACTTC
TRBD2 TRBJ2-1 TRBV14 . CASSQGHGDYNYNEQFF TGTGCCAGCAGCCAAGGACATGGGGACTACAACTACAATGAGCAGTTCTTC
. TRBJ1-5 TRBV2 . CASKTGFDQPQHF TGTGCCAGCAAAACGGGTTTTGATCAGCCCCAGCATTTT
. TRBJ1-2 TRBV19 many CATSIMGGRHGYTF TGTGCCACCAGCATTATGGGAGGGAGACATGGCTACACCTTC
. TRBJ1-5 TRBV10-2 few CASSERVETQHF TGCGCCAGCAGTGAGCGGGTGGAGACCCAGCATTTT
. TRBJ2-7 TRBV5-1 . CASSPPPGRPHSYEQYF TGCGCCAGCAGCCCCCCGCCGGGGAGGCCTCACTCCTACGAGCAGTACTTC
TRBD1 TRBJ1-5 TRBV4-1 few CASSQTRDRGSSQHF TGCGCCAGCAGCCAGACCCGGGACAGGGGTTCGTCCCAGCATTTT
. TRBJ2-2 TRBV6-2/TRBV6-3 few CASSYRRDGELFF TGTGCCAGCAGTTACCGGCGGGACGGGGAGCTGTTTTTT
. TRBJ2-5 TRBV21-1 . CASSKREGAGETQYF TGTGCCAGCAGCAAGCGGGAGGGGGCTGGAGAGACCCAGTACTTC
. TRBJ1-5 TRBV20-1 many CSAGEIPQPQHF TGCAGTGCCGGAGAAATCCCTCAGCCCCAGCATTTT
. TRBJ1-5 TRBV4-1 . CASSQDQGVQPQHF TGCGCCAGCAGCCAAGATCAAGGGGTTCAGCCCCAGCATTTT
TRBD2 TRBJ2-2 TRBV20-1 many CSASGTNVGELFF TGCAGTGCCTCCGGGACTAATGTCGGGGAGCTGTTTTTT
. TRBJ2-7 TRBV29-1 . CSVEFEGTYEQYF TGCAGCGTTGAATTCGAGGGGACCTACGAGCAGTACTTC
. TRBJ1-1 TRBV12-3/TRBV12-4 . CASSLARTEAFF TGTGCCAGCAGCTTGGCTCGCACTGAAGCTTTCTTT